Following are 15 T cell receptor beta chains from one sample sequenced in a study of T cells in Graves' hyperthyroidism and ophthalmopathy. RNA transcripts were the template for amplifying TCR beta CDR3 regions. The TCR CDR3 first-round RT-PCR relied on the HTBI primer set. Using its own MiXCR run on the multiplex PCR reads, TCRdb lists one record per CDR3 protein. The sample lists about 350,000 distinct CDR3 sequences, approximately 15% seen once, with roughly 25% in the top ten. The sample consisted of blood. Receptor source: a young woman with Graves' hyperthyroidism.

This clonotype was counted between two and nine times. The gene calls are TRBV12-3 or TRBV12-4 and TRBJ2-2, with D uncertain. The CDR3 has 11 amino acids. V lost 4 bases and J 11 bases, leaving 8 bases between the germline ends. The CDR3 sequence: CASSSRLELFF. The CDR3 DNA reads as TGTGCCAGCAGTTCAAGACTCGAGCTGTTTTTT.

The chain combines TRBV15 with TRBJ1-1, with D possibly being TRBD1 (6 bases). Germline CDR1 is LNHNV and CDR2 is YYDKDF (reference sequence). The CDR3 extends over 13 amino acids. Trimming took off 2 bases at V and 3 bases at J, with 7 bases between the two ends. The CDR3 loop is CATSRRQDTEAFF. CDR3 sequence (DNA): TGTGCCACCAGCAGAAGACAGGACACTGAAGCTTTCTTT.

This clonotype was picked up many times. The rearrangement joins TRBV7-2 to TRBJ1-1; 7 positions match TRBD1. V lost 5 bases, J lost 5 bases, and 14 bases stayed unmatched. Per germline, CDR1 SGHTA and CDR2 FQGNSA. This CDR3 region has 16 residues. CDR3 sequence reads: CASSDVPTGLLTEAFF. In DNA form, the CDR3 reads TGTGCCAGCAGCGATGTCCCGACAGGGTTGCTGACTGAAGCTTTCTTT. Full variable domain (missing parts from reference TRBV7-2 and TRBJ1-1): GAGVSQSPSNKVTEKGKDVELRCDPISGHTALYWYRQSLGQGLEFLIYFQGNSAPDKSGLPSDRFSAERTGGSVSTLTIQRTQQEDSAVYLCASSDVPTGLLTEAFFGQGTRLTVV.

V usage is TRBV7-2 and J usage is TRBJ2-3; D may match TRBD1 or TRBD2 (7 bases each). The CDR3 has 17 amino acids. CDR1 SGHTA and CDR2 FQGNSA come from the germline V gene. Deletions cut 5 bases from V and 1 base from J, with 19 bases between. DNA for the CDR3: TGTGCCAGCAGCCCAGGGGGGGCGAGCGGGGGCACAGATACGCAGTATTTT. Its translation: CASSPGGASGGTDTQYF.

The chain carries TRBV4-2 and TRBJ2-7, with a weak D call TRBD2 (5 bases). This CDR3 comprises 13 residues. Per the germline V gene, CDR1 is LGHNA and CDR2 is YNFKEQ. The V end lost 4 bases, the J end lost 5 bases, and 12 bases lay between the germline ends. The CDR3 sequence is CASSLGMRDEQYF. The CDR3 nucleotides read TGTGCCAGCAGCCTCGGGATGCGCGACGAGCAGTACTTC.

This rearrangement joins TRBV7-2 to TRBJ2-1, with no clear D. This CDR3 is 15 amino acids long. Trimming took off 4 bases at V and 7 bases at J, with 17 bases between the two ends. Germline V CDR1 and CDR2: SGHTA, FQGNSA. CDR3 protein: CASSYLKWVENEQFF. The DNA for the CDR3 is TGTGCCAGCAGCTACCTCAAGTGGGTGGAAAATGAGCAGTTCTTC.

This clonotype turned up a few times. V is TRBV6-2 or TRBV6-3 and J is TRBJ2-7; 9 nucleotides line up with TRBD1. The germline V gene has CDR1 MNHEY and CDR2 SVGEGT. V lost 8 bases to trimming and J lost 6 bases; unmatched junction nucleotides: 17. This CDR3 is 16 amino acids long. CDR3 nucleotides: TGTGCCAGCGGCGGGCCTGGGGGACAGGGACGTCGCGAGCAGTACTTC. Translated: CASGGPGGQGRREQYF.

This clonotype was recorded at least ten times. The chain carries TRBV20-1 and TRBJ2-7, with D possibly being TRBD1 (5 bases). V was clipped by 4 bases and J by 7 bases, with 14 bases between them. Germline-derived CDR1 and CDR2 are DFQATT and SNEGSKA (reference sequence). The CDR3 extends over 12 amino acids. CDR3 sequence: CSAKGPAGEQYF. The CDR3, as DNA: TGCAGTGCTAAGGGCCCAGCAGGGGAGCAGTACTTC.

This clonotype was counted only a few times. The chain couples TRBV19 to TRBJ2-1; tentatively, D is TRBD2 (5 bases). The V gene's germline CDR1 is LNHDA and CDR2 SQIVND (reference sequence). Trimming cost V 3 bases and J 7 bases, with 19 bases left between them. This CDR3 region has 16 residues. The chain's CDR3 is CASSILDSAMRNEQFF. CDR3 coding DNA: TGTGCCAGTAGTATCCTGGACTCGGCGATGAGGAATGAGCAGTTCTTC.

Many counts were recorded for this clonotype. The V and J genes are TRBV11-2 and TRBJ2-1; 7 bases match TRBD2. V lost 4 bases to trimming and J lost 3 bases; unmatched junction nucleotides: 6. The CDR3 has 15 residues. Germline loops: CDR1 SGHAT, CDR2 FQNNGV. CDR3 loop: CASSSRESLYNEQFF. The CDR3 bases are TGTGCCAGCAGCTCGCGGGAGTCCCTCTACAATGAGCAGTTCTTC.

The chain joins TRBV6-2 or TRBV6-3 to TRBJ2-1, with TRBD2 matching 13 bases. CDR1 is MNHEY, CDR2 SVGEGT, per germline. Unmatched junction bases numbered 18, after V lost 4 bases and J lost 9 bases. The CDR3 spans 19 residues. CDR3 sequence (DNA): TGTGCCAGCAGTTCCCCGGGGGGACTAGCGGGGTCCCTACAATCTGAGCAGTTCTTC. This sequence encodes CASSSPGGLAGSLQSEQFF.

This sequence joins TRBV20-1 and TRBJ2-1; possibly TRBD1 or TRBD2 for D (5 bases each). The ends were cut back, 2 bases at V and 5 bases at J, with 13 bases in the middle. Germline loops: CDR1 DFQATT, CDR2 SNEGSKA (reference sequence). The CDR3 has 14 residues. The CDR3 DNA follows: TGCAGTGCTAGAACCGGGACGGGCAACAATGAGCAGTTCTTC. It codes for CSARTGTGNNEQFF.

This clonotype was observed many times. The chain is built from TRBV3-1 and TRBJ1-5, with TRBD1 as a possible D gene (5 bases). The CDR3 contains 14 residues. CDR1 and CDR2 (germline): LGHDT, YNNKEL (reference sequence). V was cut by 4 bases and J by 3 bases, with 10 bases left in between. The CDR3 sequence is CASSPGRVNQPQHF. CDR3 coding DNA: TGTGCCAGCAGCCCGGGACGGGTCAATCAGCCCCAGCATTTT.

This clonotype was seen more than once but under ten times. The chain combines TRBV24-1 with TRBJ2-1, with D perhaps assigned TRBD1 or TRBD2 (5 bases each). V was pared by 3 bases and J by 6 bases, with 11 bases between. The germline gives CDR1 KGHDR, CDR2 SFDVKD. This CDR3 is built from 14 residues. The CDR3 bases are TGTGCCACCAGTGATCACACCGGGACCAATGAGCAGTTCTTC. Residues: CATSDHTGTNEQFF.

This clonotype was seen many times. V and J are TRBV12-3 or TRBV12-4 and TRBJ2-3; D not certain. V shed 6 bases and J shed 0 bases, with 7 bases lying between them. The CDR3 consists of 13 residues. The CDR3 DNA is TGTGCCAGCAGCTTTTTTAGCACAGATACGCAGTATTTT. Its translation is CASSFFSTDTQYF.